This TCR beta chain emerged from a study of T cell responses to AZD1222 COVID-19 vaccine. Germline V gene lookup returns CDR1 LNHDA and CDR2 SQIVND (reference sequence). Trimming removed 2 bases from V and 0 bases from J, with 13 bases in between. CDR3 size: 17 residues. Clones were read by immunoSEQ multiplex PCR, and TCRdb kept only the in-frame ones, dropping some. The data contain roughly 150,000 clones, more than 85% of them singletons. The sequence was obtained from an adult in good health. The sequences come from peripheral blood, collected on day 0 of AZD1222 vaccination. The genes are TRBV19 and TRBJ1-4, with D hard to call. The chain's CDR3 is CASSISFRLTTNEKLFF. CDR3 DNA: TGTGCCAGTAGTATATCTTTCAGGCTGACAACTAATGAAAAACTGTTTTTT. Variable domain in full (rest from reference TRBV19 and TRBJ1-4): DGGITQSPKYLFRKEGQNVTLSCEQNLNHDAMYWYRQDPGQGLRLIYYSQIVNDFQKGDIAEGYSVSREKKESFPLTVTSAQKNPTAFYLCASSISFRLTTNEKLFFGSGTQLSVL.